This T cell receptor beta chain was observed in a study of cytomegalovirus exposure and HLA in healthy donors. Study-wide findings and caveats: As a later analysis showed, a missense DCLRE1C variant was linked to trimming of TCR beta V- and J-genes. Available immune exposure information was restricted to CMV serostatus only.

With respect to this clone: The antigen is unknown.

Germline CDR1 is MGHDK and CDR2 is SYGVNS. Trimming pared 4 bases from V and 5 bases from J, leaving 20 bases between. This CDR3 is built from 16 residues. The PCR made use of 60 Vbeta and 13 Jbeta primers. Measured with immunoSEQ multiplex PCR; TCRdb has only the in-frame clones, and not every one. This sample contains 150,000 to 200,000 clones. The chain has TRBV25-1 and TRBJ1-2, with D tentatively TRBD1 (5 bases). The origin of this receptor is a man aged 25 to 40 in good health and CMV-seronegative. Sequences were obtained from PBMCs. The CDR3 reads CASSGGPGGGWYGYTF. CDR3 DNA sequence: TGTGCCAGCAGTGGGGGACCGGGCGGGGGGTGGTATGGCTACACCTTC.